The 14 T cell receptor beta chains listed next were all sequenced from one sample in a study of identifying expanded T cells in peripheral blood. Clones were read by immunoSEQ multiplex PCR, and TCRdb kept only the in-frame ones, dropping some. The sample includes around 80,000 clones, 75% to 90% of them seen just once. The sequenced material came from blood. These receptors all stem from a person aged 18 to 75 in good health.

This sequence joins TRBV6-6 and TRBJ2-7, with TRBD2 as a possible D gene (6 bases). V lost 6 bases and J 1 base, leaving 13 bases between the germline ends. The CDR3 extends over 14 amino acids. Germline CDR1 MNHNY, CDR2 SVGAGI (reference sequence). The CDR3 loop reads CASRKEGRSYEQYF. The CDR3, as DNA: TGTGCCAGCAGGAAGGAGGGCCGGTCCTACGAGCAGTACTTC.

The chain uses TRBV7-2 and TRBJ2-1; 12 nucleotides align to TRBD2. The CDR3 length is 15 residues. V shed 6 bases and J 2 bases; nucleotides not matched to a gene: 2. Germline V gene data show CDR1 as SGHTA and CDR2 as FQGNSA. In DNA form, the CDR3 reads TGTGCCAGCAGAAGGACTAGCGGGACCTACAATGAGCAGTTCTTC. Translating it yields CASRRTSGTYNEQFF.

The chain combines TRBV9 with TRBJ2-5; either TRBD1 or TRBD2 may fit D (6 bases each). CDR1 SGDLS and CDR2 YYNGEE come from the germline V gene. V shed 4 bases and J shed 5 bases, with 15 bases lying between them. The CDR3 runs 14 residues. For the CDR3, the DNA is TGTGCCAGCAGCCCGTGGGGGGCTGAGGAGACCCAGTACTTC. Amino acids: CASSPWGAEETQYF.

This clone was picked up one time. V and J are TRBV6-5 and TRBJ2-7; the D gene is possibly TRBD1 (5 bases). CDR1 and CDR2 from the germline V gene are MNHEY and SVGAGI. The V gene lost 2 bases and the J gene lost 3 bases, with 11 bases spanning the gap. The CDR3 extends over 14 amino acids. The CDR3 bases are TGTGCCAGCAGTTACCGCAGGGCCAACTACGAGCAGTACTTC. Its translation is CASSYRRANYEQYF.

The chain carries TRBV6-6 and TRBJ2-1; D not certain. This CDR3 contains 15 residues. The germline V gene encodes CDR1 MNHNY and CDR2 SVGAGI (reference sequence). Trimming took 0 bases from V and 8 from J, leaving 14 bases between them. The chain's CDR3 is CASSYSPGLVDEQFF. The CDR3 DNA is TGTGCCAGCAGTTACTCGCCGGGCCTCGTCGATGAGCAGTTCTTC.

V gene TRBV2 combines with J gene TRBJ1-2; maybe TRBD1 (6 bases). The CDR3 totals 14 residues. V was cut by 8 bases and J by 2 bases, with 15 bases left in between. Germline lookup yields CDR1 SNHLY and CDR2 FYNNEI. CDR3 amino acids: CASRPPGHNYGYTF. The DNA of the CDR3 is TGTGCCAGCCGACCCCCGGGACACAACTATGGCTACACCTTC.

The rearrangement joins TRBV5-1 to TRBJ2-1; 10 bases fit TRBD2. The trim removed 0 bases at V and 8 bases at J, leaving 8 bases unmatched. Germline loops: CDR1 SGHRS, CDR2 YFSETQ. CDR3 length equals 16 residues. The CDR3 spells CASSLVQRGGTDEQFF. The CDR3 DNA sequence: TGCGCCAGCAGCTTGGTCCAGCGGGGGGGTACGGATGAGCAGTTCTTC.

V and J are TRBV15 and TRBJ1-5; D is undetermined. Per the germline V gene, CDR1 is LNHNV and CDR2 is YYDKDF (reference sequence). V lost 3 bases and J lost 5, with 11 bases in between. This CDR3 is built from 14 residues. CDR3 sequence (DNA): TGTGCCACCAGCAGTGGGTGGGGATATCAGCCCCAGCATTTT. Translating it yields CATSSGWGYQPQHF.

This clone is a singleton in its sample. The rearrangement uses TRBV28 and TRBJ1-1; a weak D match, TRBD1 (6 bases). V lost 10 bases to trimming and J lost 1 base, with 16 bases between them. The CDR3 is made up of 14 amino acids. CDR1 and CDR2 from the germline V gene are MDHEN and SYDVKM. CDR3 in DNA: TGTGCCACCACGAGGACAGTTTCGAACACTGAAGCTTTCTTT. Translation gives CATTRTVSNTEAFF.

The chain couples TRBV19 to TRBJ2-5; a possible D gene is TRBD1 (5 bases). The CDR3 is made up of 17 amino acids. V was pared by 4 bases and J by 5 bases, with 23 bases between. Germline CDR1 and CDR2: LNHDA and SQIVND (reference sequence). CDR3 sequence: CASSTQGRAHLGETQYF. In DNA form, the CDR3 reads TGTGCCAGTAGTACCCAGGGCCGGGCTCACCTAGGGGAGACCCAGTACTTC.

The V call is TRBV29-1, the J call TRBJ2-1; TRBD2 matches at 11 bases. This CDR3 spans 15 amino acids. Germline V gene data show CDR1 as SQVTM and CDR2 as ANQGSEA. V shed 6 bases, J shed 3 bases, and the junction held 7 bases outside the gene matches. CDR3 in DNA: TGCAGCGTACCTACCGGGACTAGCGGCTACAATGAGCAGTTCTTC. Translating it yields CSVPTGTSGYNEQFF.

This clone appeared a single time. The chain links TRBV4-1 to TRBJ2-7, with 11 bases matching TRBD2. CDR3 length: 15 amino acids. The J segment lost 2 bases and the V segment lost 2 bases, leaving 2 bases of the junction unmatched. CDR1 is MGHRA and CDR2 is YSYEKL in the germline V gene. CDR3 loop: CASSQRLAGPYEQYF. CDR3 sequence (DNA): TGCGCCAGCAGCCAAAGACTAGCGGGGCCCTACGAGCAGTACTTC.

This chain joins TRBV4-1 and TRBJ2-5; D is unclear. Germline-derived CDR1 and CDR2 are MGHRA and YSYEKL. V dropped 1 base and J dropped 2 bases, with 11 bases sitting between them. This CDR3 contains 15 residues. The CDR3 DNA reads TGCGCCAGCAGCCAAGTAAATGCGCGGCAAGAGACCCAGTACTTC. It encodes CASSQVNARQETQYF.

The chain joins TRBV4-3 to TRBJ2-2; TRBD1 aligns across 8 bases. This CDR3 region has 14 residues. V lost 3 bases, J lost 7 bases, and 4 bases stayed unmatched. Germline V gene data show CDR1 as LGHNA and CDR2 as YSLEER. The CDR3 nucleotides are TGCGCCAGCAGCCATGTGACAGGGGTCGGGGAGCTGTTTTTT. Amino acids: CASSHVTGVGELFF.